This T cell receptor (beta chain) stems from a study of blood T cell repertoires in COVID-19. In the study overall: The study drew acute and convalescent COVID-19 samples from the United States, Italy and Spain. PBMCs, B-cell-depleted T cells, or T cells were the source of the cDNA or gDNA that made up the material.

Looked up from germline, CDR1 is SGHRS and CDR2 is YFSETQ. The ends were cut back, 1 base at V and 9 bases at J, with 12 bases in the middle. The CDR3 totals 13 residues. Sequencing used immunoSEQ multiplex PCR; TCRdb keeps in-frame clones, though not all of them. This table has approximately 89,000 clones, around four fifths appearing once. This TCR came from a woman aged 70 to 79 with active or convalescent COVID-19. Material for sequencing was peripheral blood. The chain combines TRBV5-1 with TRBJ2-3; D is unclear. CDR3 sequence (DNA): TGCGCCAGCAGCTTGTACCCAGATAACACGCAGTATTTT. This gives the protein CASSLYPDNTQYF.